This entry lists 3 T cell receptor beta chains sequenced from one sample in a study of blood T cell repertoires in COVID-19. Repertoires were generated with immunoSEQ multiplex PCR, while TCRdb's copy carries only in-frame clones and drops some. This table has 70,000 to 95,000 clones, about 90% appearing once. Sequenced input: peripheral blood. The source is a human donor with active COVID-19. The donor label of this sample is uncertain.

The CDR3 loop is CASSHARGSADTQYF. The CDR3 DNA follows: TGCGCCAGCAGCCACGCCAGGGGTAGCGCAGATACGCAGTATTTT. This chain uses TRBV4-3 with TRBJ2-3; D might be TRBD1 (6 bases). The germline V gene encodes CDR1 LGHNA and CDR2 YSLEER. This CDR3 comprises 15 residues. Trimming removed 3 bases from V and 4 bases from J, with 14 bases in between.

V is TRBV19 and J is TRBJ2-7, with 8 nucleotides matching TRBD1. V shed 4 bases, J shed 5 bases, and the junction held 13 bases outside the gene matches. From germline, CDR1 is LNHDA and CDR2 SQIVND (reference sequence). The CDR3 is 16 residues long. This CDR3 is CASSSKTGGASDEQYF. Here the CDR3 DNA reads TGTGCCAGTAGTAGCAAAACAGGGGGTGCCTCTGACGAGCAGTACTTC.

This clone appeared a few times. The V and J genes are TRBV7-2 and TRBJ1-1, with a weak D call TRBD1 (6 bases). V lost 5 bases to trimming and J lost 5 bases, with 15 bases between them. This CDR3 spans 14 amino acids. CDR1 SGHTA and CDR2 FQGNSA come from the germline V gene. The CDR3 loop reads CASSEWGGETEAFF. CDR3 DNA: TGTGCCAGCAGCGAGTGGGGGGGCGAGACTGAAGCTTTCTTT.